This T cell receptor beta chain originates from a study of T-cell reconstitution after alpha-beta-depleted transplantation in children. The TCRbeta library incorporated unique molecular identifiers. TCRdb fed the PCR reads into MiXCR, producing one record per CDR3 protein. The profile shows about 610,000 distinct CDR3 sequences, roughly a tenth of them singletons. The clonotype was recovered from a human donor who donated a stem cell graft to a child with acute myeloid leukemia. The sequencing here drew on PBMCs from the stem cell graft donor, taken from the stem cell graft.

The CDR3 DNA reads TGCGGTGGGAGGCAGGAGGAAGATACGCAGTATTTT. Its protein is CGGRQEEDTQYF. The J gene is TRBJ2-3, the V gene TRBV29-1; tentatively, D is TRBD2 (6 bases). In germline, CDR1 is SQVTM, CDR2 ANQGSEA. This CDR3 region has 12 residues.